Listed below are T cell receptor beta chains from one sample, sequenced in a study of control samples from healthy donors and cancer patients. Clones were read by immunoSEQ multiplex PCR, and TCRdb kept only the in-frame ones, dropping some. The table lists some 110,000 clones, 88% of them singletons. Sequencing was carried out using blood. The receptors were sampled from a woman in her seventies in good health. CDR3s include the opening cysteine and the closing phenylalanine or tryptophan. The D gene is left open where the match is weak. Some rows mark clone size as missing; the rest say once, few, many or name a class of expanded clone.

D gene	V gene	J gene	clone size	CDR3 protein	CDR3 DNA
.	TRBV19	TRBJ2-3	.	CASSIRRNTDTQYF	TGTGCCAGTAGTATAAGGAGGAACACAGATACGCAGTATTTT
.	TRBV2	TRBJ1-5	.	CASSERTGINQPQHF	TGTGCCAGCAGTGAACGCACAGGGATCAATCAGCCCCAGCATTTT
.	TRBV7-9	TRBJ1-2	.	CASSLAEGLYGYTF	TGTGCCAGCAGCTTAGCTGAGGGGCTCTATGGCTACACCTTC
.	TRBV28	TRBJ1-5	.	CASSLHAGGNQPQHF	TGTGCCAGCAGTTTACACGCGGGGGGCAATCAGCCCCAGCATTTT
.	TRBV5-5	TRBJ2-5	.	CASSLTRRQETQYF	TGTGCCAGCAGCTTGACACGGCGCCAAGAGACCCAGTACTTC
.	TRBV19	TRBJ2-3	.	CASSPPGERDTQYF	TGTGCCAGTAGTCCCCCGGGCGAAAGAGATACGCAGTATTTT
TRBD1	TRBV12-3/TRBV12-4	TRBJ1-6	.	CASSPTGDSPLHF	TGTGCCAGCAGTCCTACAGGGGATTCACCCCTCCACTTT
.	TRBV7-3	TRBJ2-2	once	CASSLFTGELFF	TGTGCCAGCAGCCTTTTTACCGGGGAGCTGTTTTTT
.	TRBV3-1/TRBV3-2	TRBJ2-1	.	CASSQFGGGLYNEQFF	TGTGCCAGCAGCCAATTCGGCGGGGGCCTTTACAATGAGCAGTTCTTC
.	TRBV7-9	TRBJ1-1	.	CASSLGGFLTEAFF	TGTGCCAGCAGCTTAGGGGGGTTTCTCACTGAAGCTTTCTTT
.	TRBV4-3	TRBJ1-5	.	CASSQDLRWDNQPQHF	TGCGCCAGCAGCCAAGATCTGAGGTGGGATAATCAGCCCCAGCATTTT
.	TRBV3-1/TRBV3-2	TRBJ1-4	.	CASSHGSRSEKLFF	TGTGCCAGCAGCCATGGAAGTCGGAGTGAAAAACTGTTTTTT
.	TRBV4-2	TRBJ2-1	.	CASSQAGAGIDEQFF	TGTGCCAGCAGCCAAGCGGGGGCAGGGATCGATGAGCAGTTCTTC
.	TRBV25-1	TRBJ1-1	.	CASSDSRLELTEAFF	TGTGCCAGCAGTGATTCGAGACTGGAACTCACTGAAGCTTTCTTT
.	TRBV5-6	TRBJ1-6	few	CASSLRTAALHF	TGTGCCAGCAGCTTAAGGACAGCGGCCCTCCACTTT
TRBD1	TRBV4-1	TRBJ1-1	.	CASSIGTVDTEAFF	TGCGCCAGCAGCATAGGGACAGTTGACACTGAAGCTTTCTTT
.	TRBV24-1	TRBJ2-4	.	CATSSKLLAKNIQYF	TGTGCCACCAGTTCGAAACTCTTAGCCAAAAACATTCAGTACTTC
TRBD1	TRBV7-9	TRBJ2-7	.	CASSLVGTEYEQYF	TGTGCCAGCAGCTTAGTGGGGACAGAATACGAGCAGTACTTC
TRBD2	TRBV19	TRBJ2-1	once	CASSIAHTSGGYNEQFF	TGTGCCAGTAGTATAGCCCACACTAGCGGGGGATACAATGAGCAGTTCTTC
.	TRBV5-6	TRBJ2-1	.	CASNPDRIYSYNEQFF	TGTGCCAGCAACCCCGACAGGATTTACTCCTACAATGAGCAGTTCTTC
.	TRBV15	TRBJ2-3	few	CATSIITSSDTQYF	TGTGCCACCAGCATCATCACTAGCTCAGATACGCAGTATTTT
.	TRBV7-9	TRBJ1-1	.	CASSLGQNTEAFF	TGTGCCAGCAGCTTGGGTCAAAACACTGAAGCTTTCTTT
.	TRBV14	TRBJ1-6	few	CASSQGGNSPLHF	TGTGCCAGCAGCCAAGGGGGAAATTCACCCCTCCACTTT
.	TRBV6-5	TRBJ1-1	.	CASKEEQTLEAFF	TGTGCCAGCAAGGAGGAGCAGACCCTTGAAGCTTTCTTT
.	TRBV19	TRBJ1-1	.	CASSIDLEFLFAEAFF	TGTGCCAGTAGTATAGATCTCGAGTTCCTCTTCGCTGAAGCTTTCTTT
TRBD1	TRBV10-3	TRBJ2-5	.	CAISGQGQETQYF	TGTGCCATCAGCGGACAGGGCCAAGAGACCCAGTACTTC
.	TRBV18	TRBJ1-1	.	CASSPLWGTEAFF	TGTGCCAGCTCACCACTCTGGGGTACTGAAGCTTTCTTT
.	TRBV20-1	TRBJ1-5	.	CSARVGEPQHF	TGCAGTGCTAGGGTGGGCGAGCCCCAGCATTTT
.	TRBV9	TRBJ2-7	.	CASSPGGRGYEQYF	TGTGCCAGCAGCCCTGGTGGCAGGGGTTACGAGCAGTACTTC
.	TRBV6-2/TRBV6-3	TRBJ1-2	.	CASSFTNYGYTF	TGTGCCAGCAGTTTTACCAACTATGGCTACACCTTC
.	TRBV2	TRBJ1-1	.	CATSTAMNTEAFF	TGTGCCACCTCGACAGCTATGAACACTGAAGCTTTCTTT
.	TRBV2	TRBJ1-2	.	CASSEGLGHMLNGYTF	TGTGCCAGCAGTGAGGGTCTGGGACATATGTTGAATGGCTACACCTTC
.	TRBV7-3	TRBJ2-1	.	CASSGGAGGEQFF	TGTGCCAGCAGCGGGGGCGCTGGTGGTGAGCAGTTCTTC
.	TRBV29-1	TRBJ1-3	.	CSVETQFGNTIYF	TGCAGCGTTGAGACGCAGTTCGGAAACACCATATATTTT
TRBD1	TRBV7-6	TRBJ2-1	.	CASSLGRGLGNEQFF	TGTGCCAGCTCCCTGGGCAGGGGGCTCGGCAATGAGCAGTTCTTC
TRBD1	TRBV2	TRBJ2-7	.	CASSVLRTGSHEQYF	TGTGCCAGCAGTGTCCTTCGGACAGGGTCCCACGAGCAGTACTTC
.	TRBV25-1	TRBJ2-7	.	CASSEYGFEYEQYF	TGTGCCAGCAGTGAATACGGGTTTGAGTACGAGCAGTACTTC
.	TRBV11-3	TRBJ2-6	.	CASSFQTLSSGANVLTF	TGTGCCAGCAGCTTCCAGACCCTGAGCTCTGGGGCCAACGTCCTGACTTTC
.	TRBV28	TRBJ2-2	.	CASTQGTGELFF	TGTGCCAGCACCCAGGGCACCGGGGAGCTGTTTTTT
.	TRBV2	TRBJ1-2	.	CASGEEGFSYGYTF	TGTGCCAGCGGGGAAGAGGGCTTTAGCTATGGCTACACCTTC